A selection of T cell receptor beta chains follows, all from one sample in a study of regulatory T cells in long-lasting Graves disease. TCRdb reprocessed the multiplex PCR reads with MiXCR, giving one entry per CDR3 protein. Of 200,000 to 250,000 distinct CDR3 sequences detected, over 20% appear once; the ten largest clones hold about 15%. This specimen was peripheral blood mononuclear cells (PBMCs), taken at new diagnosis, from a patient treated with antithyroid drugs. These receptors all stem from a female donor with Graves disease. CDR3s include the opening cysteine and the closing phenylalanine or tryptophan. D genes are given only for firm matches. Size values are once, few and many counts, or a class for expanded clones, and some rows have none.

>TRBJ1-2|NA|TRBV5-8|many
TGTGCCAGCAGCCCGACAGGAAAGAACTATGGCTACACCTTC
CASSPTGKNYGYTF
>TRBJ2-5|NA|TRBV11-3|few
TGTGCCAGCAGCAAAGGTTTCGGGACCCAGTACTTC
CASSKGFGTQYF
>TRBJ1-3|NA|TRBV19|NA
TGTGCCAGTAGTCCTGAGGGGTATGGAGGAAACACCATATATTTT
CASSPEGYGGNTIYF
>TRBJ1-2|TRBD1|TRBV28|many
TGTGCCAGCAGTGGCAGGGGGGACTATGGCTACACCTTC
CASSGRGDYGYTF
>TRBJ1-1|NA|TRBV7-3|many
TGTGCCAGCAGCTACGACAATCGGAAAGCTTTCTTT
CASSYDNRKAFF
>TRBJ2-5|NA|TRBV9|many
TGTGCCAGCAGCCCGCACCAAGAGACCCAGTACTTC
CASSPHQETQYF
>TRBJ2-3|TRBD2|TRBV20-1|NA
TGCAGTGCTAGTAAGGGGACTAGCGGGGGGAGCACAGATACGCAGTATTTT
CSASKGTSGGSTDTQYF
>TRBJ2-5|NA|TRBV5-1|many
TGCGCCAGCAGCTTGGCGCCGGGTCCCCAAGAGACCCAGTACTTC
CASSLAPGPQETQYF
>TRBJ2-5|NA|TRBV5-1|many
TGCGCCAGCAGGCTTACGAGAAACCAAGAGACCCAGTACTTC
CASRLTRNQETQYF
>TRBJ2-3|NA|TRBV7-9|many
TGTGCCAGCAGCTTAGGCGGGACTGGAGATACGCAGTATTTT
CASSLGGTGDTQYF
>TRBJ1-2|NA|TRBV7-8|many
TGTGCCAGCAGCTTAGCGAAACATTCTAACTATGGCTACACCTTC
CASSLAKHSNYGYTF
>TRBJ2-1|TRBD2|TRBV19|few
TGTGCCAGCACAACTAGCGGAACCCACAATGAGCAGTTCTTC
CASTTSGTHNEQFF
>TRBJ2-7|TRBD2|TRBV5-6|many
TGTGCCAGTTCTCGGCGCGGGGGGAACTTCTACGAGCAGTACTTC
CASSRRGGNFYEQYF